Listed below are T cell receptor beta chains from one sample, sequenced in a study of CD4 T cells in relation to SARS-CoV-2 and coronaviruses. The antigens for these receptors are not known. The data were produced by immunoSEQ multiplex PCR, yet TCRdb's version contains in-frame clones alone and is incomplete. The sample comprises about 22,000 clones, less than 75% of which are singletons, and around 16% rests with the top ten. The specimen sequenced was CD4+ T cells from PBMCs, cultured in vitro. These receptors were collected from a human donor in good health. The CDR3 runs from the conserved cysteine through the conserved F or W. A D gene is named only where the DNA matches it firmly. Clone size is stated in some rows and not others, as once, few, many or a class when expanded.

TRBD2 . TRBJ2-1 TRBV19 CASSWSSGSSYNEQFF TGTGCCAGTAGTTGGAGTAGCGGGAGCTCCTACAATGAGCAGTTCTTC
. . TRBJ1-2 TRBV18 CASSPGIYGYTF TGTGCCAGCTCACCAGGGATTTATGGCTACACCTTC
. . TRBJ1-2 TRBV6-5 CASSPRWDYGYTF TGTGCCAGCAGTCCCCGCTGGGACTATGGCTACACCTTC
TRBD1 once TRBJ1-6 TRBV29-1 CSARQGYNSPLHF TGCAGCGCCAGACAGGGATACAATTCACCCCTCCACTTT
TRBD1 . TRBJ2-2 TRBV5-1 CASSRGQGAGTGELFF TGCGCCAGCAGCAGGGGACAGGGGGCCGGTACCGGGGAGCTGTTTTTT
. . TRBJ2-5 TRBV9 CASSVDLGSWQTQYF TGTGCCAGCAGCGTAGACCTAGGGTCATGGCAGACCCAGTACTTC
. . TRBJ2-1 TRBV19 CASSIVGGDNEQFF TGTGCCAGTAGTATAGTGGGCGGGGACAATGAGCAGTTCTTC
TRBD1 . TRBJ2-7 TRBV4-2 CASSAGGQAYEQYF TGTGCCAGCAGCGCAGGGGGCCAGGCCTACGAGCAGTACTTC
. few TRBJ2-7 TRBV6-5 CASLLLYGAYEQYF TGTGCCAGCCTTCTCTTATACGGGGCATACGAGCAGTACTTC
TRBD1 few TRBJ2-7 TRBV7-3 CASSLLGQGRSRQYF TGTGCCAGCAGCCTGCTGGGACAGGGGAGGTCTCGGCAGTACTTC
. . TRBJ2-7 TRBV10-3 CAISESQGSNEQYF TGTGCCATCAGTGAGTCGCAGGGTAGCAACGAGCAGTACTTC
TRBD2 . TRBJ2-2 TRBV12-5 CASGLTRGLAGGTHRTGELFF TGTGCTAGTGGTTTGACCCGAGGACTAGCGGGAGGTACCCATCGGACCGGGGAGCTGTTTTTT
. . TRBJ2-5 TRBV5-5 CASSLRETQYF TGTGCCAGCAGCTTGAGAGAGACCCAGTACTTC
. . TRBJ2-7 TRBV7-2 CASSLQDNYEQYF TGTGCCAGCAGCCTCCAGGATAACTACGAGCAGTACTTC
. . TRBJ2-6 TRBV10-1 CASSQGSGANVLTF TGCGCCAGCAGTCAGGGTAGTGGGGCCAACGTCCTGACTTTC
. . TRBJ1-3 TRBV7-2 CASSLGDLNTIYF TGTGCCAGCAGCTTAGGGGACCTAAACACCATATATTTT
. . TRBJ2-1 TRBV5-6 CASSFPGLPTVHLRNEQFF TGTGCCAGCAGCTTTCCCGGACTCCCTACAGTACATTTACGCAATGAGCAGTTCTTC
. . TRBJ1-2 TRBV28 CASSLGGNYGYTF TGTGCCAGCAGTTTAGGCGGGAACTATGGCTACACCTTC
TRBD2 . TRBJ2-1 TRBV7-2 CASSLAVASGVLGALGNEQFF TGTGCCAGCAGCTTAGCGGTGGCTAGCGGAGTGTTAGGGGCGTTAGGCAATGAGCAGTTCTTC
TRBD1 . TRBJ1-1 TRBV5-1 CASSLVPGQGEAFF TGCGCCAGCAGCTTGGTCCCGGGACAGGGTGAAGCTTTCTTT
. . TRBJ1-2 TRBV9 CASSHQGRGGWAYGYTF TGTGCCAGCAGCCACCAGGGGAGGGGAGGGTGGGCTTATGGCTACACCTTC
TRBD2 . TRBJ2-5 TRBV6-2/TRBV6-3 CASSSPGLEDWKETQYF TGTGCCAGCAGTTCCCCTGGACTAGAAGATTGGAAAGAGACCCAGTACTTC
. . TRBJ2-1 TRBV10-3 CAISGDDRMSYNEQFF TGTGCCATCAGTGGCGACGACAGAATGTCATACAATGAGCAGTTCTTC
. . TRBJ1-1 TRBV10-3 CATSVQINTEAFF TGTGCCACCTCGGTGCAGATAAACACTGAAGCTTTCTTT
TRBD1 . TRBJ2-5 TRBV7-9 CASSSSDRGETQYF TGTGCCAGCAGCTCTTCGGACAGGGGAGAGACCCAGTACTTC
. . TRBJ1-1 TRBV6-5 CASSDFTTNTEAFF TGTGCCAGCAGCGATTTTACTACTAACACTGAAGCTTTCTTT
. few TRBJ2-7 TRBV6-5 CASTEDATGEQYF TGTGCCAGCACCGAAGATGCTACAGGAGAGCAGTACTTC
. few TRBJ2-5 TRBV7-2 CASGFAGEETQYF TGTGCCAGCGGGTTCGCCGGAGAAGAGACCCAGTACTTC
TRBD2 . TRBJ2-2 TRBV7-8 CASSPGLAGGNTGELFF TGTGCCAGCAGCCCAGGACTAGCGGGGGGGAACACCGGGGAGCTGTTTTTT
. . TRBJ2-2 TRBV5-6 CASRWGGRSNTGELFF TGTGCCAGCAGATGGGGGGGGCGATCGAACACCGGGGAGCTGTTTTTT
. few TRBJ2-1 TRBV11-3 CASSLSGSSYNEQFF TGTGCCAGCAGCTTATCGGGGAGCTCCTACAATGAGCAGTTCTTC
TRBD1 . TRBJ2-6 TRBV5-1 CASRGQGVGANVLTF TGCGCCAGCAGAGGACAGGGGGTTGGGGCCAACGTCCTGACTTTC
. . TRBJ2-1 TRBV9 CASSAGNLAFYNEQFF TGTGCCAGCAGCGCCGGAAATCTAGCGTTTTACAATGAGCAGTTCTTC
. . TRBJ1-4 TRBV3-1/TRBV3-2 CASSQDLFETNEKLFF TGTGCCAGCAGCCAAGATTTGTTCGAAACTAATGAAAAACTGTTTTTT
TRBD1 . TRBJ1-3 TRBV7-2 CASSLVGQPVSGNTIYF TGTGCCAGCAGCTTAGTGGGACAGCCCGTCTCTGGAAACACCATATATTTT
TRBD1 . TRBJ1-4 TRBV4-1 CASSQENRGGEKLFF TGCGCCAGCAGCCAAGAGAACAGGGGCGGCGAAAAACTGTTTTTT
TRBD1 . TRBJ1-5 TRBV6-2/TRBV6-3 CASSYSGDRGIQPQHF TGTGCCAGCAGTTACTCGGGCGACAGGGGGATTCAGCCCCAGCATTTT
. once TRBJ1-5 TRBV2 CASSELGGEQPQHF TGTGCCAGCAGTGAACTTGGGGGGGAGCAGCCCCAGCATTTT
. . TRBJ1-6 TRBV6-2/TRBV6-3 CASSPDSTLLYNSPLHF TGTGCCAGCAGCCCTGACTCGACCCTTCTCTATAATTCACCCCTCCACTTT
TRBD1 . TRBJ1-5 TRBV27 CASRPTGGVTHF TGTGCCAGCAGACCGACAGGGGGGGTTACGCATTTT
. . TRBJ2-7 TRBV7-9 CASSLGYGEQYF TGTGCCAGCAGCTTAGGGTACGGCGAGCAGTACTTC
. few TRBJ2-1 TRBV14 CASSRGLSSYNEQFF TGTGCCAGCAGTCGCGGACTGAGCTCCTACAATGAGCAGTTCTTC
. . TRBJ2-7 TRBV19 CASRGPGDHATYEQYF TGTGCCAGTAGGGGTCCCGGGGACCACGCGACCTACGAGCAGTACTTC
. . TRBJ2-3 TRBV5-4 CASTLGGQATQYF TGTGCCAGCACCCTCGGGGGGCAAGCTACGCAGTATTTT
. . TRBJ2-7 TRBV2 CASSARSEQYF TGTGCCAGCAGTGCCCGCAGCGAGCAGTACTTC
TRBD1 . TRBJ1-2 TRBV28 CASSLERGHRGGYTF TGTGCCAGCAGTTTAGAGAGGGGGCACCGGGGTGGCTACACCTTC
. . TRBJ2-6 TRBV9 CASSTPRVGAWANVLTF TGTGCCAGCAGCACCCCCCGGGTGGGGGCTTGGGCCAACGTCCTGACTTTC
. . TRBJ2-5 TRBV27 CASSSALSLETQYF TGTGCCAGCAGTTCGGCCTTGTCTTTGGAGACCCAGTACTTC
TRBD2 few TRBJ2-1 TRBV6-2/TRBV6-3 CASSYSGGASHNEQFF TGTGCCAGCAGTTATAGCGGGGGGGCCTCCCACAATGAGCAGTTCTTC